This is a list of T cell receptor beta chains from one sample in a study of a mutant IDH1 vaccine in newly diagnosed glioma. These TCRs are of unknown antigen specificity. TCRdb's copy holds only in-frame clones and misses some; the assay was immunoSEQ multiplex PCR. The profile shows around 46,000 clones, around 80% of them singletons. The sequencing here drew on PBMCs, taken from a glioma patient whose treatment included an IDH1 peptide vaccine. These receptor sequences come from a man aged 45-65 years with glioma. Each CDR3 is given with its conserved first and last residue. D genes are given only for firm matches. Size tells how often a clone was seen (once, few, many) or the class of an expanded clone, and some rows leave it out.

cdr3_nt: TGTGCCAGCAGCTTAGCGATGGGGTCGCAGGGGGACACTGAAGCTTTCTTT; cdr3_aa: CASSLAMGSQGDTEAFF; clone_size: NA; d_call: TRBD1; j_call: TRBJ1-1; v_call: TRBV7-9
cdr3_nt: TGCAGCGTTGAAACGGCGGGGGCAGAGCAGCCCCAGCATTTT; cdr3_aa: CSVETAGAEQPQHF; clone_size: few; d_call: NA; j_call: TRBJ1-5; v_call: TRBV29-1
cdr3_nt: TGTGCCAGCAGCTTGGACAGATATGGCTACACCTTC; cdr3_aa: CASSLDRYGYTF; clone_size: NA; d_call: NA; j_call: TRBJ1-2; v_call: TRBV5-6
cdr3_nt: TGCGCCAGCAGTTCCGGGACAGGGTTCAATCAGCCCCAGCATTTT; cdr3_aa: CASSSGTGFNQPQHF; clone_size: NA; d_call: TRBD1; j_call: TRBJ1-5; v_call: TRBV5-1
cdr3_nt: TGCAGCGTTCAACAGGGCGTCACTGAAGCTTTCTTT; cdr3_aa: CSVQQGVTEAFF; clone_size: few; d_call: NA; j_call: TRBJ1-1; v_call: TRBV29-1
cdr3_nt: TGTGCCAGCAGCTTATTACTGGATAATGAAAAACTGTTTTTT; cdr3_aa: CASSLLLDNEKLFF; clone_size: NA; d_call: NA; j_call: TRBJ1-4; v_call: TRBV7-9
cdr3_nt: TGTGCCACCAAGGTGACTAACTATGGCTACACCTTC; cdr3_aa: CATKVTNYGYTF; clone_size: once; d_call: NA; j_call: TRBJ1-2; v_call: TRBV6-5
cdr3_nt: TGTGCCAGCAGCCCACAGGGCCTCCTAGGCGGTGAGCAGTTCTTC; cdr3_aa: CASSPQGLLGGEQFF; clone_size: few; d_call: NA; j_call: TRBJ2-1; v_call: TRBV14
cdr3_nt: TGTGCCAGCAGCTTAGGTGGACAGGGCATGTCGGGCTACACCTTC; cdr3_aa: CASSLGGQGMSGYTF; clone_size: NA; d_call: TRBD1; j_call: TRBJ1-2; v_call: TRBV7-2
cdr3_nt: TGTGCCAGCAGCCCCACCGGGACAGTCTACGAGCAGTACTTC; cdr3_aa: CASSPTGTVYEQYF; clone_size: NA; d_call: TRBD1; j_call: TRBJ2-7; v_call: TRBV7-2
cdr3_nt: TGTGCCAGCAGCTTGATTGGATCCTCCTACAATGAGCAGTTCTTC; cdr3_aa: CASSLIGSSYNEQFF; clone_size: NA; d_call: NA; j_call: TRBJ2-1; v_call: TRBV5-4
cdr3_nt: TGTGCCTGGACTAGTAGACAGGGGCAGCGAGATACGCAGTATTTT; cdr3_aa: CAWTSRQGQRDTQYF; clone_size: NA; d_call: TRBD1; j_call: TRBJ2-3; v_call: TRBV30
cdr3_nt: TGTGCCAGCAGTCTCCAGGGGGAAAATCAGCCCCAGCATTTT; cdr3_aa: CASSLQGENQPQHF; clone_size: NA; d_call: TRBD1; j_call: TRBJ1-5; v_call: TRBV2
cdr3_nt: TGTGCCAGCAGTTTAATTCCGGGACAGGGGGCGGATGAGCAGTTCTTC; cdr3_aa: CASSLIPGQGADEQFF; clone_size: NA; d_call: TRBD1; j_call: TRBJ2-1; v_call: TRBV6-5
cdr3_nt: TGTGCCAGCACCGGGGGAAATCAGCCCCAGCATTTT; cdr3_aa: CASTGGNQPQHF; clone_size: NA; d_call: NA; j_call: TRBJ1-5; v_call: TRBV6-6
cdr3_nt: TGCGCCAGCAGCTCGACGGCGGGGGGGTATCAAGAGACCCAGTACTTC; cdr3_aa: CASSSTAGGYQETQYF; clone_size: NA; d_call: TRBD2; j_call: TRBJ2-5; v_call: TRBV5-1
cdr3_nt: TGTGCCAGCGGAGGTGGAATCGGTGGCGAGCAGTACTTC; cdr3_aa: CASGGGIGGEQYF; clone_size: few; d_call: NA; j_call: TRBJ2-7; v_call: TRBV6-5